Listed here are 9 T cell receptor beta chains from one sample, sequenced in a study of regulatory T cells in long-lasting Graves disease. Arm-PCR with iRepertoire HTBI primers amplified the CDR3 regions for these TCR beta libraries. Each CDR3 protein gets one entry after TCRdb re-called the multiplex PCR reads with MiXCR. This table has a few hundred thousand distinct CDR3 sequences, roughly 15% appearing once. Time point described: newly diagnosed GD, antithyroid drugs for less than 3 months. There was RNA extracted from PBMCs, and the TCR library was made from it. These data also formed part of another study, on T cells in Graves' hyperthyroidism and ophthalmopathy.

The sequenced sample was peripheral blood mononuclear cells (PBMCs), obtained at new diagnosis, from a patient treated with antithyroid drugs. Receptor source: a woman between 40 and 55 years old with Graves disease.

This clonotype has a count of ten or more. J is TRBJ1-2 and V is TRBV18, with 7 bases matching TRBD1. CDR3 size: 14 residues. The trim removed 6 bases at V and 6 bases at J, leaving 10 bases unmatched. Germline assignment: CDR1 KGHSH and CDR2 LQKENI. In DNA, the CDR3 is TGTGCCAGCTCGCCCGGACAGGATTGGGATGGCTACACCTTC. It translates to CASSPGQDWDGYTF. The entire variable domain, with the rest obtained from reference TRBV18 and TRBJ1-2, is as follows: NAGVMQNPRHLVRRRGQEARLRCSPMKGHSHVYWYRQLPEEGLKFMVYLQKENIIDESGMPKERFSAEFPKEGPSILRIQQVVRGDSAAYFCASSPGQDWDGYTFGSGTRLTVV.

The CDR3 bases are TGTGCCAGCAGCCAGTGGGGAGAGGGTAACTATGGCTACACCTTC. It yields the protein CASSQWGEGNYGYTF. This rearrangement joins TRBV3-1 to TRBJ1-2; D is undetermined. The CDR3 extends over 15 amino acids. Trimming took 3 bases from V and 1 from J, leaving 12 bases between them. Looked up from germline, CDR1 is LGHDT and CDR2 is YNNKEL (reference sequence).

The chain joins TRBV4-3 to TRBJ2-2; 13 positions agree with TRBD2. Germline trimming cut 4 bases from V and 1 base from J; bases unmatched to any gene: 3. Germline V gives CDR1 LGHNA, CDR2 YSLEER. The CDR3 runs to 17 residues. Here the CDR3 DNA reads TGCGCCAGCAGCCCCCGACTAGCGGGAGGGAACACCGGGGAGCTGTTTTTT. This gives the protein CASSPRLAGGNTGELFF.

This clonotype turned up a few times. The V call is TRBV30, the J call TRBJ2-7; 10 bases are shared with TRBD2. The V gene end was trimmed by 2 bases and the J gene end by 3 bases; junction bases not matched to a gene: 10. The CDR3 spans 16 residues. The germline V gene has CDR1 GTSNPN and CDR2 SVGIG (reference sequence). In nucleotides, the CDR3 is TGTGCCTGGAGTTCTCGGACTAGCGGATTTCGCTACGAGCAGTACTTC. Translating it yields CAWSSRTSGFRYEQYF.

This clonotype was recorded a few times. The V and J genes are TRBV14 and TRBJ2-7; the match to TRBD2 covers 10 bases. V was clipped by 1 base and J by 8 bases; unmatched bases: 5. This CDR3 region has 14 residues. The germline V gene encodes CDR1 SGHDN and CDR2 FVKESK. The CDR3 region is CASSQVAGGIQQYF. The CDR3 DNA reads TGTGCCAGCAGCCAAGTAGCGGGAGGAATTCAGCAGTACTTC.

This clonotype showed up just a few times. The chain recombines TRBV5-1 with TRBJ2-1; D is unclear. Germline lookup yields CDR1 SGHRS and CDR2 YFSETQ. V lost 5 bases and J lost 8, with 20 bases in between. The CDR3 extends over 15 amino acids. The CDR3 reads CASRIFAGLRDEQFF. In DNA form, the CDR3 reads TGCGCCAGCAGGATTTTCGCTGGGCTTAGGGATGAGCAGTTCTTC.

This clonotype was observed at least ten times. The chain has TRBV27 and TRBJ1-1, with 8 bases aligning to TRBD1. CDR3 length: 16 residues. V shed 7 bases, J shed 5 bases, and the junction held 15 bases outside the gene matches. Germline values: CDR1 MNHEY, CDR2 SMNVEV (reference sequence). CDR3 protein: CASTSGQGLRGTEAFF. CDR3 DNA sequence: TGTGCCAGCACCTCCGGACAGGGTCTTCGGGGGACTGAAGCTTTCTTT.

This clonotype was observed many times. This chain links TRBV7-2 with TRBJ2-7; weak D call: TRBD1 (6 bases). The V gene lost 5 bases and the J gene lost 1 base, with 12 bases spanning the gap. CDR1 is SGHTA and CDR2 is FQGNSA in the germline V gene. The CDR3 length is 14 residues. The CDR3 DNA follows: TGTGCCAGCAGCGCCCGACAGGCATCCTACGAGCAGTACTTC. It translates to CASSARQASYEQYF.

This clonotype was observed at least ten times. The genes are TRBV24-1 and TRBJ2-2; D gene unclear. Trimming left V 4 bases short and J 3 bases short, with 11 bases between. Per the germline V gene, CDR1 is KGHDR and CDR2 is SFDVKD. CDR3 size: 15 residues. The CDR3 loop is CATSDLEKDTGELFF. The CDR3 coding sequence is TGTGCCACCAGTGACCTTGAGAAAGACACCGGGGAGCTGTTTTTT.